This T cell receptor beta chain stems from a study of CD8 T cells in ankylosing spondylitis. The authors made TCR beta libraries by quantitative 5'-RACE with molecular barcodes. Using its own MiXCR run on the 5' RACE reads, TCRdb lists one record per CDR3 protein. Here the sample spans some 840,000 distinct CDR3 sequences, 12% being singletons. Concerning this clonotype: Its antigen is not known.

The length of the CDR3 is 13 residues. Germline CDR1 KGHSH, CDR2 LQKENI. V was pared by 6 bases and J by 0 bases, with 6 bases between. Findings of the study overall: Some motif variants had been reported before (in reactive arthritis synovial fluid and blood). CD8+ cells made up the disease-linked clones, which were relatively rare in peripheral blood. Within ankylosing spondylitis blood, a TCR beta motif made up of fewer than ten highly homologous variants appeared to be characteristic. Matched ankylosing spondylitis synovial fluid reportedly contained a significantly enriched population of disease-linked clones.

The sequenced sample consisted of blood, either unsorted or a sorted T cell fraction (not recorded which). The chain couples TRBV18 to TRBJ2-1; D gene ambiguous. This clonotype originated in a male donor with ankylosing spondylitis. This chain's CDR3 is CASSAPSYNEQFF. Here the CDR3 DNA reads TGTGCCAGCTCCGCACCCTCCTACAATGAGCAGTTCTTC.